This T cell receptor (beta chain) was obtained from a study of T cells in Graves' hyperthyroidism and ophthalmopathy. Study-wide background: Prior to any treatment, at the point of initial diagnosis, peripheral blood was collected. Points from the study as a whole: Median prediction lead before ophthalmopathy onset was 6.5 months with the model.

This clonotype was observed many times. Antigen: not known. Those with hyperthyroidism were 18 to 65 years old, newly diagnosed, and ill for under 2 months. Each diagnosis drew on symptoms, thyroxine, TRAb, thyroid ultrasound and orbital computed tomography findings. TCR beta CDR3 sequences were amplified from RNA transcripts. Initially, a first-round RT-PCR of the TCR CDR3 employed the HTBI primer set. A single record per CDR3 protein comes from TCRdb applying MiXCR to the multiplex PCR reads. The sample has around 180,000 distinct CDR3 sequences; over 15% are singletons. Sequencing used blood. The clonotype originates from a woman between 50 and 59 years old with Graves' hyperthyroidism.

CDR3 region: CASSSRLAGATTDTQYF. CDR3 nucleotides: TGTGCCAGCAGTTCCCGACTAGCGGGGGCCACCACAGATACGCAGTATTTT. The rearrangement joins TRBV6-2 or TRBV6-3 to TRBJ2-3, with 12 bases matching TRBD2. The germline V gene encodes CDR1 MNHEY and CDR2 SVGEGT. The CDR3 has 17 residues. Trimming at V came to 4 bases and at J to 2 bases, leaving 7 bases not matched to a gene.